Listed below are T cell receptor beta chains from one sample, sequenced in a study of T cell repertoires in cytomegalovirus infection. MiXCR was run by TCRdb on the reads, yielding one entry per CDR3 protein. The sample carries approximately 400,000 distinct CDR3 sequences, roughly 30% recorded once. The specimen sequenced was PBMCs. Receptor source: a human donor in good health (CMV status not recorded). Some clones in this sample may be carry-over from other donors' samples. The CDR3 runs from the conserved cysteine through the conserved F or W. The D gene is left open where the match is weak. Size is omitted from some rows. Given values are once, few, many or a class for expanded clones.

>TRBD1|-|TRBJ2-1|TRBV12-3/TRBV12-4
CASSPGLGNRGRIIKQFF
TGTGCCAGCAGTCCTGGTCTTGGGAACAGGGGGCGTATCATTAAACAGTTCTTC
>TRBD2|-|TRBJ2-1|TRBV12-3/TRBV12-4
CASSLRGGTYEQFF
TGTGCCAGCAGTTTACGGGGGGGTACGTATGAGCAGTTCTTC
>TRBD2|-|TRBJ2-3|TRBV6-1
CASSEAAGGPDTQYF
TGTGCCAGCAGTGAAGCCGCGGGGGGGCCAGATACGCAGTATTTT
>TRBD1|-|TRBJ2-4|TRBV6-5
CASSKTGGPAKNIQYF
TGTGCCAGCAGTAAGACAGGGGGGCCGGCCAAAAACATTCAGTACTTC
>-|-|TRBJ1-2|TRBV6-2/TRBV6-3
CASRQGGISGKPF
TGTGCCAGCAGACAGGGTGGTATTTCGGGCAAACCCTTC
>-|few|TRBJ1-4|TRBV11-2
CASSSLLGEKLFF
TGTGCCAGCAGCTCGCTCCTTGGTGAAAAACTGTTTTTT
>-|few|TRBJ2-7|TRBV2
CASRGRERMAEQYF
TGTGCCAGCAGGGGCAGGGAGAGGATGGCCGAGCAGTACTTC
>TRBD1|many|TRBJ1-6|TRBV7-2
CASSLATGVRNSPLHF
TGTGCCAGCAGCTTAGCGACAGGGGTAAGGAATTCACCCCTCCACTTT
>-|-|TRBJ1-1|TRBV7-9
CASSSSGTPEAFF
TGTGCCAGCAGTTCCTCAGGGACCCCTGAAGCTTTCTTT
>TRBD1|-|TRBJ2-6|TRBV3-1
CASSQPDREASSGANVLTF
TGTGCCAGCAGCCAACCCGACAGGGAAGCTAGCTCTGGGGCCAACGTCCTGACTTTC
>-|few|TRBJ1-2|TRBV7-8
CASSSWTWTADNYGYTF
TGTGCCAGCAGCTCGTGGACTTGGACGGCTGATAACTATGGCTACACCTTC
>TRBD2|few|TRBJ2-3|TRBV20-1
CSASGRGGALDTQYF
TGCAGTGCTAGCGGGCGGGGGGGGGCCCTAGATACGCAGTATTTT
>-|few|TRBJ1-1|TRBV18
CASSPGAGETEAFF
TGTGCCAGCTCACCAGGAGCAGGGGAAACTGAAGCTTTCTTT
>TRBD2|once|TRBJ2-2|TRBV4-2
CASSPGSGGAGELFF
TGTGCCAGCAGCCCGGGGAGCGGGGGCGCCGGGGAGCTGTTTTTT
>-|many|TRBJ2-1|TRBV7-6
CASSLSNNEQFF
TGTGCCAGCAGCTTAAGTAACAATGAGCAGTTCTTC
>TRBD2|many|TRBJ2-2|TRBV7-2
CASSLKRGGTGELFF
TGTGCCAGCAGCTTAAAGCGGGGGGGGACCGGGGAGCTGTTTTTT
>-|many|TRBJ2-7|TRBV11-3
CASSRGPSYEQYF
TGTGCCAGCTCCAGGGGACCGTCCTACGAGCAGTACTTC
>TRBD1|many|TRBJ2-1|TRBV7-2
CASSLRRTGPYNEQFF
TGTGCCAGCAGCTTACGAAGGACAGGGCCCTACAATGAGCAGTTCTTC
>TRBD2|-|TRBJ2-4|TRBV20-1
CSALQAGGLAKNIQYF
TGCAGTGCTCTTCAAGCGGGGGGACTAGCCAAAAACATTCAGTACTTC
>-|many|TRBJ2-7|TRBV11-2
CASSWGLGSYEQYF
TGTGCCAGCAGCTGGGGGTTGGGCTCCTACGAGCAGTACTTC
>-|-|TRBJ2-7|TRBV6-6
CASSSDTSEQYF
TGTGCCAGCAGTTCCGACACGAGCGAGCAGTACTTC
>TRBD2|few|TRBJ2-7|TRBV18
CASSPRRGGTRVEQYF
TGTGCCAGCTCACCACGTCGGGGGGGCACGAGAGTAGAGCAGTACTTC
>-|-|TRBJ1-2|TRBV4-1
CASSQAQGNYGYTF
TGCGCCAGCAGCCAAGCCCAGGGAAACTATGGCTACACCTTC
>-|-|TRBJ1-6|TRBV12-3/TRBV12-4
CASSLEYRVGAPLHF
TGTGCCAGCAGTTTAGAGTACAGGGTCGGGGCACCCCTCCACTTT
>TRBD2|few|TRBJ2-1|TRBV19
CASQAGGREQFF
TGTGCCAGTCAAGCGGGGGGGCGTGAGCAGTTCTTC
>-|-|TRBJ1-1|TRBV7-9
CARSHSLQPRYFF
TGTGCCAGAAGCCATTCGCTTCAACCACGATATTTCTTT
>-|few|TRBJ2-5|TRBV29-1
CSTRGETQYF
TGCAGCACGAGGGGAGAGACCCAGTACTTC
>-|few|TRBJ1-5|TRBV20-1
CSAIQPRQANQPQHF
TGCAGTGCTATCCAGCCGCGACAGGCGAATCAGCCCCAGCATTTT
>TRBD1|few|TRBJ1-5|TRBV15
CATSRGQGEQPQHF
TGTGCCACCAGCAGGGGACAGGGCGAACAGCCCCAGCATTTT
>-|few|TRBJ2-4|TRBV12-3/TRBV12-4
CASRRGALAKNIQYF
TGTGCCAGCCGGCGAGGCGCCCTCGCCAAAAACATTCAGTACTTC
>-|many|TRBJ2-6|TRBV6-1
CASSEDRSGANVLTF
TGTGCCAGCAGTGAAGACAGATCTGGGGCCAACGTCCTGACTTTC
>TRBD1|few|TRBJ2-3|TRBV5-5
CASRSGQGGTDTQYF
TGTGCCAGCAGATCCGGACAGGGGGGCACAGATACGCAGTATTTT
>TRBD2|-|TRBJ2-1|TRBV7-3
CASSLAATSGGINIDEQFF
TGTGCCAGCAGCTTAGCGGCCACGAGCGGGGGGATCAATATAGATGAGCAGTTCTTC
>TRBD1|-|TRBJ1-1|TRBV19
CASTPGTGNMNTEAFF
TGTGCCAGTACTCCCGGGACAGGAAACATGAACACTGAAGCTTTCTTT
>-|-|TRBJ2-2|TRBV12-3/TRBV12-4
CASSSGGELFF
TGTGCCAGCAGCTCAGGCGGGGAGCTGTTTTTT
>-|-|TRBJ2-5|TRBV7-9
CASSLRSGGTQYF
TGTGCCAGCAGTCTCAGATCCGGCGGGACCCAGTACTTC
>-|many|TRBJ1-1|TRBV12-5
CASGFPGTEAFF
TGTGCTAGTGGTTTCCCGGGGACAGAAGCTTTCTTT
>TRBD2|-|TRBJ2-3|TRBV4-2
CASSQLGAPSGADTQYF
TGTGCCAGCAGCCAACTCGGAGCTCCTAGCGGGGCTGATACGCAGTATTTT
>TRBD2|-|TRBJ2-1|TRBV5-5
CASRVGGTSGVYNEQFF
TGTGCCAGCAGAGTGGGGGGGACTAGCGGGGTCTACAATGAGCAGTTCTTC
>TRBD1|many|TRBJ2-3|TRBV5-4
CASTLGGVGTDTQYF
TGTGCCAGCACCCTAGGGGGCGTCGGCACAGATACGCAGTATTTT
>-|-|TRBJ1-3|TRBV6-6
CASRHQGSVSGNTIYF
TGTGCCAGCAGGCACCAGGGTTCGGTTTCTGGAAACACCATATATTTT